This T cell receptor beta chain was identified in a study of CD8 T cells in ankylosing spondylitis (TCRdb year 2017). At the level of the whole study: The study set out to find disease-linked TCR variants by profiling T cell receptor beta repertoires in ankylosing spondylitis patients and healthy donors. The whole study cohort included some 100 healthy donors and 25 ankylosing spondylitis patients. Peripheral blood samples were taken, and synovial fluid was additionally collected from ankylosing spondylitis patients.

Results the study describes overall, beyond this receptor: Blood from ankylosing spondylitis patients appeared to be characterized by a TCR beta motif made up of about 8 highly homologous amino acid variants. The disease-linked clones were reported as significantly enriched in matched synovial fluid samples from ankylosing spondylitis patients. Some motif variants were previously reported in synovial fluid and blood of reactive arthritis patients, suggesting common disease-initiation mechanisms. A CD8+ phenotype was shown by the disease-linked clones, which were found at relatively low frequencies in peripheral blood.

Deletion took 3 bases off V and 7 bases off J, with a span of 9 bases between the germline ends. Taken from cysteine to phenylalanine, the CDR3 has 13 residues. Only the CDR3 part of the read is kept: 39 bases, read in frame from the first base. Worth noting for this clonotype: The target of this receptor is not known. One base away there is no much larger clone; base qualities are not given.

TCRdb lists the instrument as Illumina HiSeq 2500. TCR beta libraries were prepared by quantitative 5'-RACE with molecular barcodes. As for the original processing: To identify disease-linked TCR variants, a new computational method was used, one built on a probabilistic model of VDJ rearrangement. TCRdb ran its own pipeline on the public reads, namely fastp trimming at Q25 and MiXCR clone calling, and kept in-frame beta chains. Rows are combined by CDR3 protein, so each entry shows the most common genes and DNA. The V and J calls here are based on TCRdb, not the publication. The sample table holds a few hundred thousand distinct CDR3 sequences, of which about a sixth were seen once. Roughly 46% of the sample goes to the ten largest clones.

The rearrangement joined TRBV12-3 or TRBV12-4 to TRBJ2-2, with the D call perhaps TRBD1 or TRBD2, each one matching 5 bases. The receptor's source is a male donor with ankylosing spondylitis. Specimen: blood, either unsorted or a sorted T cell fraction (not recorded which). CDR3 loop: CASSLGVIGELFF. The sequenced DNA is TGTGCCAGCAGTTTGGGGGTTATCGGGGAGCTGTTTTTT.